One and the same sample provided the 23 T cell receptor beta chains below, sequenced in a study of regulatory T cells in long-lasting Graves disease. Arm-PCR with iRepertoire HTBI primers amplified the CDR3 regions for these TCR beta libraries. TCRdb recomputed calls from the multiplex PCR reads with MiXCR, one row per CDR3 protein. The sample records approximately 400,000 distinct CDR3 sequences, 15% being singletons. Stated time point: newly diagnosed GD, antithyroid drugs for less than 3 months. From PBMCs, RNA was extracted and then used to make the TCR library. The data were also submitted as part of a second study, on T cells in Graves' hyperthyroidism and ophthalmopathy.

The material was peripheral blood mononuclear cells (PBMCs), obtained at new diagnosis, from a patient treated with antithyroid drugs. The receptors were gathered from a woman aged 40 to 50 with Graves disease.

This clonotype was observed a handful of times. A read error may be the cause here, since a much bigger clone is one base away. The chain couples TRBV27 to TRBJ2-5; D might be TRBD1 (6 bases). V was pared by 5 bases and J by 3 bases, with 13 bases between. The CDR3 covers 14 residues. Looked up from germline, CDR1 is MNHEY and CDR2 is SMNVEV (reference sequence). In DNA form, the CDR3 reads TGTGCCAGCAGTCAATCTAGACAGGAAGAGACCCAGTACTTC. Its translation is CASSQSRQEETQYF.

Notes on this clonotype: One junction end does not reproduce the germline sequence, and a read error may be involved. The chain links TRBV28 to TRBJ2-7, with a weak D call TRBD2 (5 bases). The CDR3 runs 14 residues. Germline-derived CDR1 and CDR2 are MDHEN and SYDVKM. This CDR3 is CASSFDYTSYEQYF. As DNA, the CDR3 is TGTGCTAGCAGTTTCGACTATACTTCCTACGAGCAGTACTTC.

There are a few counts of this clonotype. In DNA, the CDR3 is TGTGCCACCAGCGCCCCCCCACAACAAGAGACCCAGTACTTC. As protein: CATSAPPQQETQYF. V and J are TRBV15 and TRBJ2-5; D not resolved. Germline CDR1 is LNHNV and CDR2 is YYDKDF (reference sequence). CDR3 length: 14 residues. The germline V and J ends were trimmed by 5 bases and 2 bases, with 12 bases remaining between them.

This clonotype occurred many times. The chain links TRBV2 to TRBJ1-4, with 7 bases aligning to TRBD1. Germline CDR1 is SNHLY and CDR2 is FYNNEI. The CDR3 is made up of 15 amino acids. J gave up 8 bases and V 6 bases, and 12 bases lay outside the gene matches. For the CDR3, the DNA is TGTGCCAGCAGCGGGCGAGGGGGCGCTTACGAAAAACTGTTTTTT. This sequence encodes CASSGRGGAYEKLFF.

This clonotype showed up many times. The gene calls are TRBV11-1 and TRBJ2-2; no definite D call. Germline CDR1 reads SGHAT; CDR2 reads FQDESV (reference sequence). This CDR3 is built from 13 residues. The ends were cut back, 10 bases at V and 6 bases at J, with 15 bases in the middle. The CDR3 is CATRRDQAGELFF. The DNA of the CDR3 is TGTGCCACGCGGCGTGATCAGGCCGGGGAGCTGTTTTTT.

This clonotype has just a few counts. This chain uses TRBV20-1 with TRBJ2-7; 10 nucleotides agree with TRBD1. The junction had 12 bases not matched to a gene; V was cut back by 0 bases and J by 1 base. This CDR3 region has 18 residues. Germline CDR1 and CDR2: DFQATT and SNEGSKA (reference sequence). CDR3 DNA sequence: TGCAGTGCTAGAGATTCCAACTCCGGGACAGGGGATTCCTACGAGCAGTACTTC. Translation: CSARDSNSGTGDSYEQYF.

Ten or more counts support this clonotype. The V and J genes are TRBV28 and TRBJ1-4; D gene unclear. CDR3 length: 15 residues. The germline V gene encodes CDR1 MDHEN and CDR2 SYDVKM. V was shortened by 6 bases and J by 4 bases, with 15 bases between the two germline ends. The CDR3 loop is CASRPTLHRNEKLFF. The CDR3 bases are TGTGCCAGCAGGCCGACCTTACACCGTAATGAAAAACTGTTTTTT. Full variable domain (remainder filled in from reference TRBV28 and TRBJ1-4): DVKVTQSSRYLVKRTGEKVFLECVQDMDHENMFWYRQDPGLGLRLIYFSYDVKMKEKGDIPEGYSVSREKKERFSLILESASTNQTSMYLCASRPTLHRNEKLFFGSGTQLSVL.

This chain links TRBV19 with TRBJ2-7; 10 bases agree with TRBD1. The V segment lost 5 bases and the J segment 4 bases; nucleotides outside the gene matches: 2. The CDR3 contains 13 residues. Germline assignment: CDR1 LNHDA and CDR2 SQIVND (reference sequence). This chain's CDR3 is CASSDRGQYEQYF. For the CDR3, the DNA is TGTGCCAGTAGTGACAGGGGGCAATACGAGCAGTACTTC.

The sample holds many counts of this clonotype. This chain joins TRBV3-1 and TRBJ2-4, with D perhaps matching TRBD2 (7 bases). Germline CDR1 and CDR2: LGHDT and YNNKEL (reference sequence). V was trimmed by 3 bases and J by 6 bases, leaving 12 bases between them. The CDR3 sequence is 14 residues long. CDR3 nucleotide sequence: TGTGCCAGCAGCCATAGGGGGGGGGTAAACATTCAGTACTTC. Translating gives CASSHRGGVNIQYF.

V gene TRBV30 combines with J gene TRBJ2-7; D may be TRBD1 (6 bases). Germline V gene data show CDR1 as GTSNPN and CDR2 as SVGIG (reference sequence). CDR3 size: 13 residues. Trimming left V 2 bases short and J 2 bases short, with 10 bases between. The CDR3 sequence: CAWSKQGAYEQYF. The CDR3 bases are TGTGCCTGGAGTAAACAGGGCGCCTACGAGCAGTACTTC.

This clonotype was seen more than once but under ten times. This rearrangement joins TRBV27 to TRBJ2-2; D is uncertain. Deletions cut 1 base from V and 0 bases from J, with 6 bases between. Germline CDR1 is MNHEY and CDR2 is SMNVEV (reference sequence). The CDR3 is 15 residues long. This CDR3 is CASSLFWANTGELFF. DNA for the CDR3: TGTGCCAGCAGTTTATTTTGGGCGAACACCGGGGAGCTGTTTTTT.

This clonotype is a singleton in its sample. A much larger clone lies a single base off, so this may be a read error. The chain joins TRBV5-1 to TRBJ2-2, with TRBD1 matching over 8 bases. Germline V gives CDR1 SGHRS, CDR2 YFSETQ. With V trimmed by 1 base and J by 6 bases, 5 bases remained unmatched. There are 15 residues in the CDR3. The DNA for the CDR3 is TGCGCCAGCAGCTTGCAGGGGGCGGCGGCCGGGGAGCTGTTTTTT. Translating it yields CASSLQGAAAGELFF.

This clonotype was picked up many times. The chain combines TRBV7-2 with TRBJ2-3; 11 positions match TRBD2. Germline CDR1 is SGHTA and CDR2 is FQGNSA. J gave up 2 bases and V 2 bases, and 3 bases lay outside the gene matches. The CDR3 is 16 residues long. This CDR3 reads CASSLRLAGLTDTQYF. DNA of the CDR3: TGTGCCAGCAGCTTACGACTAGCGGGGCTCACAGATACGCAGTATTTT.

In its sample, this clonotype was seen a few times. The likely explanation is a read error, given a far larger clone one base away. The rearrangement joins TRBV12-3 or TRBV12-4 to TRBJ1-1, with D tentatively TRBD1 (5 bases). V was cut by 5 bases and J by 4 bases, with 11 bases left in between. The CDR3 runs to 13 residues. DNA for the CDR3: TGTGCCAGCAGTCAAGGGGCGGGCACTGAAGCTTTCTTT. This encodes CASSQGAGTEAFF.

This clonotype was seen ten or more times. V is TRBV7-2 and J is TRBJ1-3; 9 nucleotides agree with TRBD1. The CDR3 runs 15 residues. J was trimmed by 2 bases and V by 4 bases; bases with no gene match: 3. Germline CDR1 and CDR2: SGHTA and FQGNSA. CDR3 nucleotides: TGTGCCAGCAGCTCCCGGACAGGGGCTGGAAACACCATATATTTT. Protein product: CASSSRTGAGNTIYF.

This clonotype has ten or more counts. The V and J genes are TRBV2 and TRBJ1-4; a possible D gene is TRBD1 (6 bases). Germline assignment: CDR1 SNHLY and CDR2 FYNNEI. V was cut by 2 bases and J by 11 bases, with 15 bases left in between. CDR3 length: 14 residues. The CDR3 sequence: CASSEQGLGVKLFF. CDR3 in DNA: TGTGCCAGCAGTGAACAGGGGCTCGGCGTGAAACTGTTTTTT.

At least ten counts were recorded for this clonotype. CDR3 in DNA: TGCAGCGTTAAGATCGGGACAGGTTTAACAGATACGCAGTATTTT. It encodes CSVKIGTGLTDTQYF. The chain is built from TRBV29-1 and TRBJ2-3; 8 nucleotides align to TRBD1. The CDR3 consists of 15 residues. Germline CDR1 is SQVTM and CDR2 is ANQGSEA. Trimming cost V 5 bases and J 3 bases; bases outside gene matches: 10.

This clonotype has more than one count but fewer than ten. This rearrangement joins TRBV4-1 to TRBJ1-5; D is possibly TRBD1 (6 bases). The CDR3 totals 16 residues. Germline values: CDR1 MGHRA, CDR2 YSYEKL. V gave up 3 bases and J gave up 1 base, with 13 bases separating them. The CDR3 protein is CASSQGTQGSNQPQHF. The CDR3 coding sequence is TGCGCCAGCAGCCAGGGGACCCAGGGGAGCAATCAGCCCCAGCATTTT.

This clonotype was counted many times. This chain uses TRBV5-1 with TRBJ2-2; 14 bases map to TRBD2. The CDR3 is 16 residues long. Germline-derived CDR1 and CDR2 are SGHRS and YFSETQ. Germline trimming cut 4 bases from V and 6 bases from J; bases unmatched to any gene: 5. This chain's CDR3 is CASSIGTSGSAGELFF. The CDR3 bases are TGCGCCAGCAGCATCGGGACTAGCGGGAGTGCCGGGGAGCTGTTTTTT.

About this clonotype itself: In this CDR3 the conserved last residue, phenylalanine or tryptophan, is missing, so a read error is likely. V and J are TRBV13 and TRBJ2-5, with 11 nucleotides matching TRBD2. The CDR3 has 18 amino acids. Germline loops: CDR1 PRHDT, CDR2 FYEKMQ (reference sequence). With 5 bases clipped from V and 3 bases from J, the junction kept 14 bases outside the gene matches. CDR3: CASSHRTSGPYEEETQYS. CDR3 nucleotide sequence: TGTGCCAGCAGCCACAGGACTAGCGGGCCATATGAGGAAGAGACCCAGTACTCC.

In this sample, this clonotype turned up many times. This rearrangement joins TRBV2 to TRBJ2-3; 10 bases agree with TRBD2. Germline V gives CDR1 SNHLY, CDR2 FYNNEI. The CDR3 loop spans 15 amino acids. Trimming removed 6 bases from V and 2 bases from J; junction bases left unmatched: 5. In DNA form, the CDR3 reads TGTGCCAGCAGCGAACTAGCGGGAAACACAGATACGCAGTATTTT. It encodes CASSELAGNTDTQYF.

V and J are TRBV29-1 and TRBJ2-1; D gene uncertain. The CDR3 totals 12 residues. The germline V and J ends were trimmed by 6 bases and 6 bases, with 12 bases remaining between them. CDR1 and CDR2 (germline): SQVTM, ANQGSEA. The CDR3 region has the DNA TGCAGCGTGGCTGAGGCAGCCAATGAGCAGTTCTTC. Residues: CSVAEAANEQFF.

The sample holds a few counts of this clonotype. The chain has TRBV7-6 and TRBJ2-3; D remains unclear. V was clipped by 5 bases and J by 1 base, with 10 bases between them. Per germline, CDR1 SGHVS and CDR2 FNYEAQ. The CDR3 totals 14 residues. The CDR3 is CASSRGYGTDTQYF. The CDR3 DNA reads as TGTGCCAGCAGCCGAGGATACGGCACAGATACGCAGTATTTT.